This T cell receptor beta chain was captured in a study of OX40 agonist ivuxolimab in advanced cancers. Some background on the complete study: Ivuxolimab, which targeted the costimulatory receptor OX40 (CD134), was an agonistic, fully human IgG2 monoclonal antibody. Intravenous ivuxolimab was administered to patients every 2 weeks at six dose levels: 0.01, 0.1, 0.3, 1.5, 3 and 10 mg/kg. Of the 50 or so patients in dose escalation, about 20 had hepatocellular carcinoma, roughly 15 had melanoma, 9 had renal cell carcinoma and 9 had head and neck cancer. The dose-escalation cohort was almost 85% male with a mean age of about 65 years, ranging from about 20 to 80. Prior anti-PD-1, anti-PD-L1 or anti-CTLA-4 therapy was permitted, and checkpoint inhibitors had been received by 40% to 50% of dose-escalation patients. Partial responses were achieved by three dose-escalation patients, of whom one had hepatocellular carcinoma and two had cutaneous melanoma. Peripheral TCRbeta sequencing was intended to test whether TCR sequence diversity was altered and clonal T-cell expansion was caused by ivuxolimab. The paper describes the monotherapy dose-escalation part (N of about 52 patients) of the phase I trial of ivuxolimab.

What the research found in general, with its limitations: Low levels of normalized T-cell clonal expansion were also seen in some patients who did not respond. On average, CD8+ T cells showed more expanded clones than CD4+ T cells after ivuxolimab. The antigen specificity of the peripheral T cells that underwent clonal expansion was not determined. In the 0.1-3.0 mg/kg groups, partial responders had among the lowest normalized peripheral clonal expansion, particularly in CD8+ T cells. At doses of 0.1 to 3.0 mg/kg, clonal expansion of both CD4+ and CD8+ blood T cells was observed from baseline to week 6.

Patients with autoimmune disease history or receiving systemic immunosuppression were excluded from the trial. Peripheral blood for TCR sequencing was collected from all dose cohorts at baseline, on cycle 4 day 1, and on cycle 7 day 1. The samples were drawn from a first-in-human, open-label, multicenter phase I dose-escalation trial of ivuxolimab. Adults with locally advanced or metastatic melanoma, renal cell carcinoma, hepatocellular carcinoma or head and neck squamous cell carcinoma were enrolled in the trial. Before TCR sequencing, CD4+ and CD8+ T cells were separately sorted from peripheral blood. The CDR3 runs 14 residues from the cysteine to the phenylalanine. Only the CDR3 region is kept as DNA, spanning 42 bases read in frame from base 1. V is clipped by 4 bases and J by 5 bases, and the sequence between their germline boundaries is 12 bases long. CDR1 LGHNA and CDR2 YSLEER were looked up in the germline V gene.

For sequencing of the TCRbeta CDR3 region, genomic DNA was extracted from the sorted cells. The immunoSEQ Assay was used to sequence the TCRbeta CDR3 regions. TCRdb provides this immuneACCESS table in a form limited to in-frame rearrangements. Some clones are lacking; in checked studies, under half of them reflect an unresolved V gene, and why the rest are absent is not known. The sample table contains roughly 18,000 clones; only one count was recorded for roughly four fifths of them. The ten largest make up 13% of the sample. For this clone: Its antigen is unknown. The sample holds no much larger clone one base away, and base qualities are not on file.

This clonotype was sampled from an adult with an advanced solid tumor such as melanoma, head and neck, liver or kidney cancer. Recombination connected TRBV4-3 to TRBJ2-1; the D gene remains uncertain. Sequenced here: CD4+ or CD8+ T cells sorted from blood, sampled in a trial of the OX40 agonist ivuxolimab. In nucleotide form, the sequence is TGCGCCAGCAGCCGCGATGGCTTCCACAATGAGCAGTTCTTC. Its translation is CASSRDGFHNEQFF.